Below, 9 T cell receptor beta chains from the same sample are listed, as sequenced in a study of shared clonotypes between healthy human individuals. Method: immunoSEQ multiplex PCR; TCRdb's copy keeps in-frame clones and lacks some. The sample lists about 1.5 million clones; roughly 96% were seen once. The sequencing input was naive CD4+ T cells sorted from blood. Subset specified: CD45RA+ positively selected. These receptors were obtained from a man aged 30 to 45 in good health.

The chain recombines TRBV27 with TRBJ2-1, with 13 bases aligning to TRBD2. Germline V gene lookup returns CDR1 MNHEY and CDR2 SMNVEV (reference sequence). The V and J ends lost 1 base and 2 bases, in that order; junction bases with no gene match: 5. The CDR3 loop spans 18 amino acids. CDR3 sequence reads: CASSLFTSGRGPYNEQFF. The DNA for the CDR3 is TGTGCCAGCAGTTTATTTACTAGCGGGAGGGGGCCCTACAATGAGCAGTTCTTC.

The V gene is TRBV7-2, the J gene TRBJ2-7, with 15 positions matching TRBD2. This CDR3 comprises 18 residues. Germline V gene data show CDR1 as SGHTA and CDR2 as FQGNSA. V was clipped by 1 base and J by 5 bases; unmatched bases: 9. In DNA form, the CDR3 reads TGTGCCAGCAGCTTAGTAAGCGGGGGACTAGCGGGAGGCCACGAGCAGTACTTC. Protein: CASSLVSGGLAGGHEQYF.

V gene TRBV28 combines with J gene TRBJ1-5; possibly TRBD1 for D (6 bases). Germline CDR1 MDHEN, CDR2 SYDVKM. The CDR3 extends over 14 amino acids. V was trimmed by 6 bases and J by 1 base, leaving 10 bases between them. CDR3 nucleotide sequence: TGTGCCAGCAGCTGGGGACACAGCAATCAGCCCCAGCATTTT. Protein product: CASSWGHSNQPQHF. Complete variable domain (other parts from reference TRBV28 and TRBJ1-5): DVKVTQSSRYLVKRTGEKVFLECVQDMDHENMFWYRQDPGLGLRLIYFSYDVKMKEKGDIPEGYSVSREKKERFSLILESASTNQTSMYLCASSWGHSNQPQHFGDGTRLSIL.

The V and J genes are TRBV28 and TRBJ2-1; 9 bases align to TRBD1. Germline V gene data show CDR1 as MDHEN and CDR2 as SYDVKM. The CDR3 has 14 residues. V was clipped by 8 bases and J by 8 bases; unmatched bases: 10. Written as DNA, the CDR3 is TGTGCCAGCCGCACAGGGGGCGATTTCTATGAGCAGTTCTTC. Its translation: CASRTGGDFYEQFF. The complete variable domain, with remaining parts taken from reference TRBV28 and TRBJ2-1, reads DVKVTQSSRYLVKRTGEKVFLECVQDMDHENMFWYRQDPGLGLRLIYFSYDVKMKEKGDIPEGYSVSREKKERFSLILESASTNQTSMYLCASRTGGDFYEQFFGPGTRLTVL.

The CDR3 DNA follows: TGCGCCAGCAGCTTACGCGGGAGGGCCCAAGAGACCCAGTACTTC. It specifies CASSLRGRAQETQYF. The gene calls are TRBV5-1 and TRBJ2-5; 9 bases are shared with TRBD2. Germline loops: CDR1 SGHRS, CDR2 YFSETQ. J gave up 1 base and V 2 bases, and 3 bases lay outside the gene matches. This CDR3 is 15 amino acids long.

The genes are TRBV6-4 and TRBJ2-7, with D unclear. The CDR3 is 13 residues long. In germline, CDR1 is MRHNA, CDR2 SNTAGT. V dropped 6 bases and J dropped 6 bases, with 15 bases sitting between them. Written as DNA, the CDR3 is TGTGCCAGCAGGAAGGACCCCTATGGCGAGCAGTACTTC. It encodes CASRKDPYGEQYF.

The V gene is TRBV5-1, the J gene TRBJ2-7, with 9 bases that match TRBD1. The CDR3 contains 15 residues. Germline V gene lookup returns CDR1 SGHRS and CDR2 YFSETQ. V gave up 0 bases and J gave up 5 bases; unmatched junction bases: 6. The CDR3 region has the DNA TGCGCCAGCAGCTTGGTACAGGGGGCGCGAAACGAGCAGTACTTC. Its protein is CASSLVQGARNEQYF. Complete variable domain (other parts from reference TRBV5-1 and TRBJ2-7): KAGVTQTPRYLIKTRGQQVTLSCSPISGHRSVSWYQQTPGQGLQFLFEYFSETQRNKGNFPGRFSGRQFSNSRSEMNVSTLELGDSALYLCASSLVQGARNEQYFGPGTRLTVT.

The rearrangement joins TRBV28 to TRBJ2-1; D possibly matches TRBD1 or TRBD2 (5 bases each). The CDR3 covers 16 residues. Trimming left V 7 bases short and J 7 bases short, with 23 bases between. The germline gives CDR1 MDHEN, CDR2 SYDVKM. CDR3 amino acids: CASTTPWGRAGNEQFF. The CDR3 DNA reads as TGTGCCAGCACCACCCCCTGGGGACGGGCTGGGAATGAGCAGTTCTTC.

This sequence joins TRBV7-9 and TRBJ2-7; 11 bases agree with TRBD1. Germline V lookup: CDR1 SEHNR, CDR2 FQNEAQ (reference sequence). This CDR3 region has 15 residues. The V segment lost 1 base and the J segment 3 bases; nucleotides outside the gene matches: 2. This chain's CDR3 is CASSLGTGGFYEQYF. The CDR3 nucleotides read TGTGCCAGCAGCTTAGGGACAGGGGGCTTCTACGAGCAGTACTTC. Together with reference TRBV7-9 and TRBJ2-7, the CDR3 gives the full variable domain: DTGVSQNPRHKITKRGQNVTFRCDPISEHNRLYWYRQTLGQGPEFLTYFQNEAQLEKSRLLSDRFSAERPKGSFSTLEIQRTEQGDSAMYLCASSLGTGGFYEQYFGPGTRLTVT.